The subject of this entry is one T cell receptor (beta chain). The sample originates from a study of blood T cell repertoires in COVID-19. Study summary: From T cells, B-cell-depleted T cells, or PBMCs came the material, which was cDNA or gDNA.

Assay: immunoSEQ multiplex PCR; the TCRdb copy retains only in-frame clones and omits some. The sample holds 400,000 to 550,000 clones, around 88% seen once. V shed 0 bases, J shed 5 bases, and the junction held 5 bases outside the gene matches. This CDR3 contains 14 residues. Germline loops: CDR1 SGHTS, CDR2 YDEGEE. The chain combines TRBV5-8 with TRBJ2-7, with 7 bases matching TRBD1. This receptor was identified in a woman in her twenties or thirties with acute or convalescent COVID-19. The sample comprised peripheral blood. Written as DNA, the CDR3 is TGTGCCAGCAGCTTGGCAAGGGGGCTCAACGAGCAGTACTTC. This codes for CASSLARGLNEQYF.